One TCR beta chain is described in this entry. Primed by a sample-barcoded 5' primer and a J-beta primer mix, a second PCR proceeded for roughly 6 to 12 cycles. TCRdb reprocessed the 5' RACE reads via MiXCR and lists one record per CDR3 protein. The sample records around 970,000 distinct CDR3 sequences, roughly 50% being singletons. The sample originates from a study of blood T cells in healthy people across ages. The TCR sequence derives from a woman in her sixties or seventies in good health. Specimen: blood.

The CDR3 bases are TGCGCCAGCAGCCAAGATCAGGCAGACTATGGTTCACCCCTCCACTTT. It is translated as CASSQDQADYGSPLHF. This rearrangement joins TRBV4-3 to TRBJ1-6; D is undetermined. Deletions cut 0 bases from V and 9 bases from J, with 15 bases between. Germline V lookup: CDR1 LGHNA, CDR2 YSLEER. The CDR3 extends over 16 amino acids.